This TCR beta chain was recorded in a study of vaccination effects on CD4 cells after COVID-19. Study context: Post-vaccine samples followed the second dose by a median of 72 days.

Measured with immunoSEQ multiplex PCR; TCRdb has only the in-frame clones, and not every one. The sample has around 30,000 clones, 60% to 75% seen once. Viral peptide pool expansion of antigen-specific CD4+ T cells preceded sequencing in the ViraFEST assay. The culture ran for around 10 days before CD4+ T cells were isolated. Two doses of either BNT162b2 or mRNA-1273 were given to each participant. The CDR3 contains 16 residues. V was shortened by 4 bases and J by 9 bases, with 22 bases between the two germline ends. From germline, CDR1 is MNHEY and CDR2 SVGAGI. About this clone itself: Its antigen is unknown.

This chain links TRBV6-5 with TRBJ2-1; TRBD1 or TRBD2 may be the D gene (5 bases each). The starting material was CD4+ T cells from PBMCs cultured with HCoV-OC43 spike peptides, obtained after COVID-19 vaccination. Subset noted: HCoV-OC43 spike overlapping peptide pool stimulation. The sequence derives from a human donor who received a COVID-19 vaccine. The CDR3 DNA reads as TGTGCCAGCAGTTTTGGTGGGGGTCGAAGGCATGGTGAGCAGTTCTTC. Translation gives CASSFGGGRRHGEQFF.